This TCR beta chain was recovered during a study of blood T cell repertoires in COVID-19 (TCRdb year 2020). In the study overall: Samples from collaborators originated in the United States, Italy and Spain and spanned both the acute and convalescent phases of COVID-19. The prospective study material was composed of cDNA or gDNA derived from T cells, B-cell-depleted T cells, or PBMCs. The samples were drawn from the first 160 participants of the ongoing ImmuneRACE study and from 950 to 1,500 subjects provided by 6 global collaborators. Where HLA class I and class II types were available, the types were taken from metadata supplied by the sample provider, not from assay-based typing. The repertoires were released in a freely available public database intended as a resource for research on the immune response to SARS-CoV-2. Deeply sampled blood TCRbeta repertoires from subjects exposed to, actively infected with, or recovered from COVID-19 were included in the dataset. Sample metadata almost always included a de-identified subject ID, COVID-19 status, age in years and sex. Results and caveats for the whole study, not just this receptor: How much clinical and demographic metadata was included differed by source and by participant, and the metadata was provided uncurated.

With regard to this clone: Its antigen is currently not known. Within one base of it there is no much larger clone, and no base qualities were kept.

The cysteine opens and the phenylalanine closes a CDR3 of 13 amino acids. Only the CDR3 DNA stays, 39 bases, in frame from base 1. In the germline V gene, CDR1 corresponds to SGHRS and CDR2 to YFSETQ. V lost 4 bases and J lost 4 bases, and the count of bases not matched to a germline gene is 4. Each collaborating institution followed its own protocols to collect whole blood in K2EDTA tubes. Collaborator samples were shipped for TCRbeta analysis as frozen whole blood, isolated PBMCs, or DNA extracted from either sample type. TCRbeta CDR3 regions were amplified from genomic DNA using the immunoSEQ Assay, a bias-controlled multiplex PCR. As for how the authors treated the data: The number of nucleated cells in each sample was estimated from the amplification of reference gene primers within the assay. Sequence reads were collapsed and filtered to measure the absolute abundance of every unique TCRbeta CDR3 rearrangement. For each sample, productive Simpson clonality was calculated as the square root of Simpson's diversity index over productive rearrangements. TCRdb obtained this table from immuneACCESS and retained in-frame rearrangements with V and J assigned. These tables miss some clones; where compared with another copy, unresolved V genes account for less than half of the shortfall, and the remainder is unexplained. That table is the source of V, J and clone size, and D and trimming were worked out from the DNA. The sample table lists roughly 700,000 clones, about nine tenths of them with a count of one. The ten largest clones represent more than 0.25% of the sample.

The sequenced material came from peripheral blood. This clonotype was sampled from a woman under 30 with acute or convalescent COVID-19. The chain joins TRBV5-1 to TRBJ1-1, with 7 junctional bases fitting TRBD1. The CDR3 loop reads CASSHRGVTEAFF. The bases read TGCGCCAGCAGCCACAGGGGTGTCACTGAAGCTTTCTTT.